Each of the 27 T cell receptor beta chains below was sequenced from the same sample in a study of identical twins. MiXCR was run by TCRdb on the 5' RACE reads, yielding one entry per CDR3 protein. The sample holds about 720,000 distinct CDR3 sequences, 8.6% seen once. In addition, the sample was reused for a study of yellow fever vaccine responses in identical twins.

Material: PBMCs. These receptors were collected from a young woman in good health.

This clonotype was seen more than once but under ten times. This sequence joins TRBV3-1 and TRBJ2-3, with D possibly being TRBD2 (5 bases). The length of the CDR3 is 15 residues. Germline CDR1 LGHDT, CDR2 YNNKEL (reference sequence). Trimming stripped 4 bases from V and 0 bases from J, with 11 bases between. CDR3 loop: CASSRRTPSTDTQYF. CDR3 sequence (DNA): TGTGCCAGCAGCCGGAGGACTCCAAGCACAGATACGCAGTATTTT.

The chain uses TRBV12-5 and TRBJ1-1; D is possibly TRBD1 (5 bases). The CDR3 contains 19 residues. Germline lookup yields CDR1 LGHNT and CDR2 FRNRAP. Trimming pared 2 bases from V and 3 bases from J, leaving 25 bases between. CDR3 in DNA: TGTGCTAGTGGTTTGACCCAACCTGACAGTGACAAATGGGACACTGAAGCTTTCTTT. This sequence encodes CASGLTQPDSDKWDTEAFF.

This clonotype has a handful of counts. The chain is built from TRBV4-3 and TRBJ2-7; a weak D match, TRBD1 (6 bases). The CDR3 loop spans 15 amino acids. Looked up from germline, CDR1 is LGHNA and CDR2 is YSLEER. Trimming removed 0 bases at V and 4 bases at J, with 13 bases between. CDR3 DNA: TGCGCCAGCAGCCAAGATGGGGCAGGGGTGTACGAGCAGTACTTC. Protein product: CASSQDGAGVYEQYF.

V and J are TRBV3-1 and TRBJ2-7, with no clear D. The CDR3 is made up of 14 amino acids. Germline CDR1 is LGHDT and CDR2 is YNNKEL (reference sequence). Trimming took off 1 base at V and 4 bases at J, with 11 bases between the two ends. Here the CDR3 reads CASSQGQAVYEQYF. The CDR3 coding sequence is TGTGCCAGCAGCCAAGGCCAGGCAGTATACGAGCAGTACTTC.

In this sample, this clonotype turned up many times. The rearrangement joins TRBV6-6 to TRBJ1-1; D gene unclear. Between the trimmed V and J ends, which lost 2 bases and 1 base, there was a span of 5 bases. CDR3 size: 13 residues. The germline CDR1 and CDR2 sequences are MNHNY and SVGAGI (reference sequence). As DNA, the CDR3 is TGTGCCAGCAGTTACGGCCAGAACACTGAAGCTTTCTTT. Protein: CASSYGQNTEAFF.

V and J are TRBV28 and TRBJ2-4; D gene ambiguous. The germline CDR1 and CDR2 sequences are MDHEN and SYDVKM. With 10 bases removed from V and 8 bases from J, the gap between germline ends came to 18 bases. The CDR3 is 13 residues long. The CDR3 sequence is CATTRAGLDIQYF. CDR3 DNA sequence: TGTGCCACCACCCGTGCTGGTCTGGACATTCAGTACTTC.

V is TRBV15 and J is TRBJ1-5; possible D gene TRBD1, 6 bases. CDR3 length equals 16 residues. The ends were cut back, 7 bases at V and 2 bases at J, with 18 bases in the middle. Germline V lookup: CDR1 LNHNV, CDR2 YYDKDF (reference sequence). The CDR3 DNA reads TGTGCCACCACCCGCGGCGGGGGCGGTGGCAATCAGCCCCAGCATTTT. This sequence encodes CATTRGGGGGNQPQHF.

CDR3 bases: TGTGCCAGCAGCTTGTTTTCCCGCGAGCAGTACTTC. Encoded protein: CASSLFSREQYF. The rearrangement links TRBV5-6 to TRBJ2-7; D not certain. CDR1 and CDR2 from the germline V gene are SGHDT and YYEEEE. The CDR3 consists of 12 residues. V shed 1 base and J shed 6 bases, with 8 bases lying between them.

The CDR3 nucleotides read TGTGCCAGCACTACGAAGGGCCCAGGGGGCAATCAGCCCCAGCATTTT. This encodes CASTTKGPGGNQPQHF. V usage is TRBV6-1 and J usage is TRBJ1-5, with D possibly matching TRBD1 (6 bases). CDR1 and CDR2 from the germline V gene are MNHNS and SASEGT. The length of the CDR3 is 16 residues. Trimming stripped 7 bases from V and 2 bases from J, with 18 bases between.

This clonotype was detected many times. The rearrangement links TRBV7-2 to TRBJ1-4; D gene unclear. Between the trimmed V and J ends, which lost 4 bases and 7 bases, there was a span of 13 bases. Germline CDR1 reads SGHTA; CDR2 reads FQGNSA. The CDR3 runs 14 residues. The chain's CDR3 is CASSSTLTGEKLFF. In DNA form, the CDR3 reads TGTGCCAGCAGCTCCACTCTGACGGGTGAAAAACTGTTTTTT.

The chain is built from TRBV19 and TRBJ2-1, with D perhaps being TRBD1 or TRBD2 (6 bases each). The CDR3 sequence is 13 residues long. Germline V gene lookup returns CDR1 LNHDA and CDR2 SQIVND (reference sequence). Trimming removed 10 bases from V and 9 bases from J, with 19 bases in between. The CDR3 loop is CATNARGAGEQFF. DNA for the CDR3: TGTGCCACCAACGCAAGGGGGGCGGGTGAGCAGTTCTTC. Complete variable domain (other parts from reference TRBV19 and TRBJ2-1): DGGITQSPKYLFRKEGQNVTLSCEQNLNHDAMYWYRQDPGQGLRLIYYSQIVNDFQKGDIAEGYSVSREKKESFPLTVTSAQKNPTAFYLCATNARGAGEQFFGPGTRLTVL.

This clonotype has only a few counts. The junction does not match germline at one end; this may be a read error. The chain has TRBV7-9 and TRBJ1-4; TRBD1 matches at 10 bases. This CDR3 spans 17 amino acids. The germline CDR1 and CDR2 sequences are SEHNR and FQNEAQ (reference sequence). DNA of the CDR3: TGTACCAGCAGCATTGACAGGGGGCGCGGAGGTAATGAAAAACTGTTTTTT. Its protein is CTSSIDRGRGGNEKLFF.

The CDR3 DNA reads as TGTGCCAGCAGCTCCCGGGACAGGGGGACGGATGAGCAGTTCTTC. Amino acids: CASSSRDRGTDEQFF. The genes are TRBV7-9 and TRBJ2-1; TRBD1 aligns across 11 bases. The CDR3 is 15 amino acids. Germline-derived CDR1 and CDR2 are SEHNR and FQNEAQ (reference sequence). With V trimmed by 4 bases and J by 8 bases, 7 bases remained unmatched.

The V call is TRBV10-2, the J call TRBJ2-1; D possibly matches TRBD1 or TRBD2 (6 bases each). Germline V gene lookup returns CDR1 WSHSY and CDR2 SAAADI. Trimming removed 7 bases from V and 5 bases from J, with 18 bases in between. This CDR3 has 15 residues. The CDR3 bases are TGCGCCAGCACATGGACAGCATGGGGGGACAATGAGCAGTTCTTC. Residues: CASTWTAWGDNEQFF.

CDR3 loop: CASSQDTGRGNQPQHF. CDR3 coding DNA: TGCGCCAGCAGCCAAGACACCGGGAGGGGCAATCAGCCCCAGCATTTT. V gene TRBV4-3 combines with J gene TRBJ1-5, with D uncertain. The CDR3 covers 16 residues. Germline lookup yields CDR1 LGHNA and CDR2 YSLEER. The V end lost 0 bases, the J end lost 2 bases, and 11 bases lay between the germline ends.

This clonotype has only a few counts. The rearrangement links TRBV3-1 to TRBJ2-1; 8 bases are shared with TRBD1. V lost 5 bases to trimming and J lost 5 bases; unmatched junction nucleotides: 14. CDR3 length: 17 residues. Germline loops: CDR1 LGHDT, CDR2 YNNKEL (reference sequence). CDR3 nucleotide sequence: TGTGCCAGCAGCTCCCGACAGGGGTACTATACCAACAATGAGCAGTTCTTC. Amino acid sequence: CASSSRQGYYTNNEQFF.

V gene TRBV6-1 combines with J gene TRBJ2-5, with 8 nucleotides matching TRBD2. This CDR3 has 17 amino acids. V shed 7 bases, J shed 2 bases, and the junction held 15 bases outside the gene matches. The germline V gene has CDR1 MNHNS and CDR2 SASEGT. The CDR3 nucleotides are TGTGCCAGCACCAAATCGGGGGGCGGGGGGCCTCAAGAGACCCAGTACTTC. The encoded protein is CASTKSGGGGPQETQYF.

This clonotype was seen only a few times. CDR3 sequence reads: CASSLIGQGASGYTF. The CDR3 DNA reads as TGTGCCAGCAGCCTTATTGGACAGGGCGCCTCGGGCTACACCTTC. The rearrangement links TRBV12-3 or TRBV12-4 to TRBJ1-2, with 8 bases lining up with TRBD1. CDR3 length: 15 residues. With 6 bases clipped from V and 8 bases from J, the junction kept 14 bases outside the gene matches.

In this sample, this clonotype turned up a few times. The gene calls are TRBV20-1 and TRBJ1-2; D is unclear. This CDR3 is built from 14 residues. Trimming removed 3 bases at V and 4 bases at J, with 15 bases between. Germline CDR1 is DFQATT and CDR2 is SNEGSKA (reference sequence). The CDR3 spells CSARRRNLVYGYTF. The CDR3 DNA reads as TGCAGTGCTAGGAGGAGGAACCTTGTCTATGGCTACACCTTC.

This clonotype was seen more than once but under ten times. The rearrangement uses TRBV20-1 and TRBJ2-3, with 7 bases matching TRBD2. Germline V gene data show CDR1 as DFQATT and CDR2 as SNEGSKA (reference sequence). The V and J ends lost 6 bases and 2 bases, in that order; junction bases with no gene match: 5. The CDR3 is 13 amino acids. CDR3 amino acids: CSATGLTTDTQYF. The CDR3 DNA follows: TGCAGTGCCACGGGACTAACCACAGATACGCAGTATTTT.

This clonotype has only a few counts. The chain links TRBV20-1 to TRBJ1-3; 7 bases match TRBD1. CDR1 is DFQATT, CDR2 SNEGSKA, per germline (reference sequence). V lost 3 bases and J lost 1; bases outside the gene matches: 6. CDR3 length: 15 amino acids. In DNA, the CDR3 is TGCAGTGCTAGGGCACAGGGGACTTCTGGAAACACCATATATTTT. Translation gives CSARAQGTSGNTIYF.

Ten or more counts support this clonotype. This chain uses TRBV27 with TRBJ2-1; D may be TRBD2 (7 bases). V lost 7 bases and J lost 2, with 21 bases in between. The CDR3 extends over 17 amino acids. Germline CDR1 is MNHEY and CDR2 is SMNVEV (reference sequence). CDR3 in amino acids: CASTSLLGGPTYNEQFF. Here the CDR3 DNA reads TGTGCCAGCACCTCCCTTCTGGGGGGGCCGACCTACAATGAGCAGTTCTTC.

This clonotype occurred many times. The gene calls are TRBV7-9 and TRBJ2-2; D might be TRBD2 (6 bases). The CDR3 consists of 13 residues. The germline V gene has CDR1 SEHNR and CDR2 FQNEAQ (reference sequence). Trimming left V 3 bases short and J 7 bases short, with 9 bases between. The chain's CDR3 is CASSFQGGGELFF. The CDR3 DNA is TGTGCCAGCAGCTTTCAGGGAGGCGGGGAGCTGTTTTTT.

J is TRBJ2-3 and V is TRBV9; 13 bases fit TRBD2. Trimming at V came to 4 bases and at J to 2 bases, leaving 10 bases not matched to a gene. The CDR3 spans 18 residues. Germline CDR1 is SGDLS and CDR2 is YYNGEE. This CDR3 is CASSPPQGTSGVTDTQYF. CDR3 DNA: TGTGCCAGCAGCCCACCCCAGGGGACTAGCGGGGTCACAGATACGCAGTATTTT.

The chain is built from TRBV20-1 and TRBJ2-3; TRBD2 matches at 13 bases. Unmatched junction bases numbered 6, after V lost 1 base and J lost 5 bases. Looked up from germline, CDR1 is DFQATT and CDR2 is SNEGSKA (reference sequence). CDR3 length: 16 amino acids. This CDR3 is CSARGGTSGVVDTQYF. In DNA form, the CDR3 reads TGCAGTGCTAGAGGTGGGACTAGCGGGGTCGTAGATACGCAGTATTTT.

In its sample, this clonotype was seen a few times. Here the CDR3 reads CASSVESGSEQFF. CDR3 DNA: TGTGCCAGCAGCGTGGAATCAGGGAGTGAGCAGTTCTTC. This rearrangement joins TRBV9 to TRBJ2-1; the D gene could be TRBD1 or TRBD2 (5 bases each). With 2 bases removed from V and 9 bases from J, the gap between germline ends came to 12 bases. The CDR3 extends over 13 amino acids. Germline CDR1 SGDLS, CDR2 YYNGEE.

The rearrangement uses TRBV4-1 and TRBJ2-7; 8 nucleotides agree with TRBD1. Germline trimming cut 4 bases from V and 6 bases from J; bases unmatched to any gene: 23. The germline CDR1 and CDR2 sequences are MGHRA and YSYEKL. CDR3 length equals 19 residues. CDR3 in DNA: TGCGCCAGCAGCCCGAAGCGGGTCGAGCAGGGACAGGTCACCTTCGAGCAGTACTTC. This translates into CASSPKRVEQGQVTFEQYF.